The 16 T cell receptor beta chains in this list originate from one sample, sequenced in a study of cytomegalovirus exposure and HLA in healthy donors. The primer mix had 60 Vbeta and 13 Jbeta primers. Data came from immunoSEQ multiplex PCR; TCRdb stores just in-frame clones and leaves some out. The data contain about 120,000 clones, 74% of them seen just once; the ten biggest clones take up approximately 2%. Sequenced input: PBMCs. These receptors all come from a human donor in good health.

This sequence joins TRBV7-9 and TRBJ2-7, with D uncertain. This CDR3 region has 11 residues. CDR1 and CDR2 from the germline V gene are SEHNR and FQNEAQ (reference sequence). With 2 bases removed from V and 5 bases from J, the gap between germline ends came to 4 bases. CDR3 DNA: TGTGCCAGCAGCTTATTCAACGAGCAGTACTTC. The encoded protein is CASSLFNEQYF.

The chain combines TRBV2 with TRBJ2-1; TRBD1 might be the D (5 bases). This CDR3 has 14 amino acids. The germline V gene has CDR1 SNHLY and CDR2 FYNNEI. V was cut by 8 bases and J by 7 bases, with 18 bases left in between. CDR3 nucleotides: TGTGCCAGCTGGGCGCAGGGATCTTCAAATGAGCAGTTCTTC. Translated: CASWAQGSSNEQFF.

The chain links TRBV28 to TRBJ2-2, with a weak D call TRBD1 (7 bases). V lost 3 bases to trimming and J lost 3 bases, with 11 bases between them. This CDR3 region has 15 residues. Germline loops: CDR1 MDHEN, CDR2 SYDVKM. The CDR3 DNA sequence: TGTGCCAGCAGTTTTGACAGGGAGGACACCGGGGAGCTGTTTTTT. Its protein is CASSFDREDTGELFF.

The table lists this clone with a few counts. The V gene is TRBV6-1, the J gene TRBJ1-1, with D perhaps matching TRBD1 (6 bases). Germline-derived CDR1 and CDR2 are MNHNS and SASEGT. The CDR3 contains 14 residues. V lost 7 bases and J lost 0, with 12 bases in between. Here the CDR3 reads CASKRQEMNTEAFF. CDR3 sequence (DNA): TGTGCCAGCAAGAGACAGGAGATGAACACTGAAGCTTTCTTT.

The chain is built from TRBV13 and TRBJ2-4; 10 bases match TRBD2. Trimming removed 7 bases from V and 0 bases from J; junction bases left unmatched: 0. The CDR3 totals 14 residues. The germline CDR1 and CDR2 sequences are PRHDT and FYEKMQ (reference sequence). The CDR3 DNA reads TGTGCCAGCAAGCGGGGGGGAGCCAAAAACATTCAGTACTTC. Protein product: CASKRGGAKNIQYF. Full variable domain (remainder filled in from reference TRBV13 and TRBJ2-4): AAGVIQSPRHLIKEKRETATLKCYPIPRHDTVYWYQQGPGQDPQFLISFYEKMQSDKGSIPDRFSAQQFSDYHSELNMSSLELGDSALYFCASKRGGAKNIQYFGAGTRLSVL.

The chain recombines TRBV28 with TRBJ1-2, with D possibly being TRBD1 (6 bases). Trimming stripped 5 bases from V and 0 bases from J, with 13 bases between. This CDR3 is built from 15 residues. Germline values: CDR1 MDHEN, CDR2 SYDVKM. The CDR3 region is CASSTTQGANYGYTF. CDR3 nucleotide sequence: TGTGCCAGCAGTACCACACAGGGAGCTAACTATGGCTACACCTTC.

The gene calls are TRBV27 and TRBJ1-6; TRBD1 matches 8 bases. This CDR3 contains 15 residues. Germline CDR1 reads MNHEY; CDR2 reads SMNVEV (reference sequence). Losses at the gene ends were 5 bases for V and 10 bases for J; bases not matched to a gene: 10. The CDR3 coding sequence is TGTGCCAGCAGTACAACCAGGGGGCGCAGCTCACCCCTCCACTTT. It encodes CASSTTRGRSSPLHF.

The rearrangement links TRBV29-1 to TRBJ1-2, with 7 bases that match TRBD1. The CDR3 contains 11 residues. Per germline, CDR1 SQVTM and CDR2 ANQGSEA. The V gene end was trimmed by 4 bases and the J gene end by 7 bases; junction bases not matched to a gene: 3. The chain's CDR3 is CSVGQGGGYTF. CDR3 sequence (DNA): TGCAGCGTTGGGCAGGGGGGTGGCTACACCTTC.

This clone came up many times. This sequence joins TRBV7-7 and TRBJ1-4; D remains unclear. V shed 5 bases and J shed 8 bases, with 12 bases lying between them. The CDR3 sequence is 13 residues long. Germline V CDR1 and CDR2: SSHAT, FNYEAQ (reference sequence). The CDR3 region is CASSPQVGEKLFF. In nucleotides, the CDR3 is TGTGCCAGCAGCCCCCAGGTCGGAGAAAAACTGTTTTTT.

V usage is TRBV28 and J usage is TRBJ1-5; 12 positions agree with TRBD1. Germline-derived CDR1 and CDR2 are MDHEN and SYDVKM. The CDR3 length is 19 residues. V lost 3 bases and J lost 0; bases outside the gene matches: 9. The CDR3 spells CASSLSGTGGLISNQPQHF. The CDR3 DNA is TGTGCCAGCAGTTTGTCCGGGACAGGGGGCCTTATTAGCAATCAGCCCCAGCATTTT.

As to this clone: A much bigger clone sits one base away, suggesting this may be a read error. The V call is TRBV25-1, the J call TRBJ2-7; 7 nucleotides agree with TRBD2. Germline V gene data show CDR1 as MGHDK and CDR2 as SYGVNS. V lost 7 bases and J lost 4; bases outside the gene matches: 7. The CDR3 extends over 13 amino acids. The CDR3 DNA reads as TGTGCCAGCAACAGGAAGGGAGGGTACGAGCAGTACTTC. Amino acid sequence: CASNRKGGYEQYF.

The chain joins TRBV7-9 to TRBJ1-1, with D maybe TRBD1 (5 bases). Germline CDR1 is SEHNR and CDR2 is FQNEAQ (reference sequence). V lost 1 base, J lost 3 bases, and 9 bases lay in between. This CDR3 region has 14 residues. The CDR3 loop reads CASSLEGYDTEAFF. CDR3 in DNA: TGTGCCAGCAGCTTAGAGGGGTATGACACTGAAGCTTTCTTT. Full variable domain (missing parts from reference TRBV7-9 and TRBJ1-1): DTGVSQNPRHKITKRGQNVTFRCDPISEHNRLYWYRQTLGQGPEFLTYFQNEAQLEKSRLLSDRFSAERPKGSFSTLEIQRTEQGDSAMYLCASSLEGYDTEAFFGQGTRLTVV.

The genes are TRBV19 and TRBJ2-7, with TRBD2 matching over 7 bases. This CDR3 comprises 15 residues. J was trimmed by 6 bases and V by 3 bases; bases with no gene match: 11. Germline CDR1 reads LNHDA; CDR2 reads SQIVND (reference sequence). The CDR3 DNA is TGTGCCAGTAGTATGACAGCGGGACCAAAGGGCGAGCAGTACTTC. Its translation is CASSMTAGPKGEQYF.

The V call is TRBV4-1, the J call TRBJ1-4; possibly TRBD1 for D (5 bases). CDR3 size: 16 residues. V was trimmed by 3 bases and J by 6 bases, leaving 17 bases between them. CDR1 and CDR2 (germline): MGHRA, YSYEKL. In DNA, the CDR3 is TGCGCCAGCAGCCAGGCCCCAGGGCTTGGGCATGAAAAACTGTTTTTT. It specifies CASSQAPGLGHEKLFF.

CDR3 sequence: CASSFLPTSGRYEQYF. DNA of the CDR3: TGTGCCAGCAGTTTCCTACCGACTAGCGGGAGATACGAGCAGTACTTC. The chain employs TRBV27 and TRBJ2-7; 12 bases align to TRBD2. The ends lost 3 bases at V and 4 bases at J; junction bases unmatched: 7. This CDR3 is 16 amino acids long. From germline, CDR1 is MNHEY and CDR2 SMNVEV (reference sequence).

Only a few counts were recorded for this clone. The chain carries TRBV5-1 and TRBJ2-1, with 7 bases aligning to TRBD2. The germline V gene encodes CDR1 SGHRS and CDR2 YFSETQ. With 7 bases clipped from V and 0 bases from J, the junction kept 4 bases outside the gene matches. The CDR3 has 14 amino acids. As DNA, the CDR3 is TGCGCCAGCGGGGGGGGACGCTCCTACAATGAGCAGTTCTTC. Translated, it gives CASGGGRSYNEQFF.